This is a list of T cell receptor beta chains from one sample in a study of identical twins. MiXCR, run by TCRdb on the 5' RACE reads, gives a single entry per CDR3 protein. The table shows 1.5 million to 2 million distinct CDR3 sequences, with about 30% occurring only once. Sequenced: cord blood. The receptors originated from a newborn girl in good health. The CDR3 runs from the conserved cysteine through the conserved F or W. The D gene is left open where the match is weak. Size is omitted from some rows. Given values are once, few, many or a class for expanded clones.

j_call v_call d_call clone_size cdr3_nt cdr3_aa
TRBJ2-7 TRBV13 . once TGTGCCAGCAGCACAGGGACGGACAATGAGCAGTACTTC CASSTGTDNEQYF
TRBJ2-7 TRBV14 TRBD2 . TGTGCCAGCAGCCAAGCTCGACTAGCGGGAGGGCTTTACGAGCAGTACTTC CASSQARLAGGLYEQYF
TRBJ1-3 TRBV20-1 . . TGCAGTGCTTCCCCGGACCTCTCTGGAAACACCATATATTTT CSASPDLSGNTIYF
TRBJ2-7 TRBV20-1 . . TGCAGTGCCCGAGATTGGATGGCGGTTCAAGGATACGAGCAGTACTTC CSARDWMAVQGYEQYF
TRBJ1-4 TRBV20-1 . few TGCAGTGCTAGAAACAGGGAAGGTGAAAAACTGTTTTTT CSARNREGEKLFF
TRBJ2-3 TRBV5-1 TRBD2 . TGCGCCAGCAGCAAAGGACTAGCGGAAATCACAGATACGCAGTATTTT CASSKGLAEITDTQYF
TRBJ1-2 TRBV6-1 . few TGTGCCAGCAGTGATGCGCCTTCGCGATATGGCTACACCTTC CASSDAPSRYGYTF
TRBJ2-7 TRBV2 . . TGTGCCGGCAGTGATGAGCGTGCTGGACACCGCTCCTACGAGCAGTACTTC CAGSDERAGHRSYEQYF
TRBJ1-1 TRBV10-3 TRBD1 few TGTGCCATCACCCGGGACAGGGGAACTGAAGCTTTCTTT CAITRDRGTEAFF
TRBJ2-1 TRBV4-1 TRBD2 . TGCGCCAGCAGCCAAGTACGGGGACTAGCGGGAGGGCCTATCGATGAGCAGTTCTTC CASSQVRGLAGGPIDEQFF
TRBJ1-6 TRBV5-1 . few TGCGCCAGCAGCTTGGAGCCGTATAATTCACCCCTCCACTTT CASSLEPYNSPLHF
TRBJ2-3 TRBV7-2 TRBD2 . TGTGCCAGCAGCTTAGGAGGGCGGGGGGGCCCAGATACGCAGTATTTT CASSLGGRGGPDTQYF
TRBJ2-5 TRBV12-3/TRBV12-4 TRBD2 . TGTGCCAGCAGTCCCAGACGGACTAGCGCAGAGACCCAGTACTTC CASSPRRTSAETQYF
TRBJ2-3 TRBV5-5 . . TGTGCCAGCAGCTTGGGGAGGGGGGGAGACACAGATACGCAGTATTTT CASSLGRGGDTDTQYF
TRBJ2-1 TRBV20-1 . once TGCAGTGCTAGAGGTTTGGGGGACTCCTACGAGCAGTTCTTC CSARGLGDSYEQFF
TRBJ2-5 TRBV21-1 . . TGTGCCACACCGAGGACCCTAAAAGGGGCGGTCTGGGGCAATGAGCAGTACTTC CATPRTLKGAVWGNEQYF
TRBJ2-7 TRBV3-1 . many TGTGCCAGCAGCCAAGATAGCAGGGTCACCTACGAGCAGTACTTC CASSQDSRVTYEQYF
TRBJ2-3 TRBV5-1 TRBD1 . TGCGCCAGCACTACAGGGGGCCAGGCGGATACGCAGTATTTT CASTTGGQADTQYF
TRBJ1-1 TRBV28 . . TGTGCCAGCAGTTTGAGGGTCCCCCTTGAAGCTTTCTTT CASSLRVPLEAFF
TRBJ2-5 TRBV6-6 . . TGTGCCAGCAGTTACTCCAACGCGGGGTTAATGGAGGCCCAGTACTTC CASSYSNAGLMEAQYF
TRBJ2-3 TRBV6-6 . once TGTGCCAGCAGTTACCGCCTTGGAGCGGACCGCACAGATACGCGGTATTTT CASSYRLGADRTDTRYF
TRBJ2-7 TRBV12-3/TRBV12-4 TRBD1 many TGTGCCAGCAGTTTTAGGACAGGGGGCTCCTACGAGCAGTACTTC CASSFRTGGSYEQYF
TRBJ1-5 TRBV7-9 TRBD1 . TGTGCCAGCAGCTCCGCGACAGGGAGAGGCAATCAGCCCCAGCATTTT CASSSATGRGNQPQHF
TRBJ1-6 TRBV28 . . TGTGCCAGCAGTTCCGTGGGGGAATCACCCCTCCACTTT CASSSVGESPLHF
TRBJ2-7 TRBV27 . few TGTGCCAGCAGTTTATACGCCGGGAGAGGGTACGAGCAGTACTTC CASSLYAGRGYEQYF
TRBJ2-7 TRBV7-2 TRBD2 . TGTGCCAGCAGCAACTCAGCGGGCGGGAGGTCTTACGAGCAGTACTTC CASSNSAGGRSYEQYF
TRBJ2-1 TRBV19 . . TGTGCCAGTAGTATAGCCCCCACCGGGTACAATGAGCAGTTCTTC CASSIAPTGYNEQFF
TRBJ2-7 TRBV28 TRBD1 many TGTGCCAGCAGCCCCGACAGGGTATCCTACGAGCAGTACTTC CASSPDRVSYEQYF
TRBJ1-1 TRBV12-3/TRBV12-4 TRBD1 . TGTGCCAGCAGTAAAGGCCCGGGACAGGGGGCCACTGAAGCTTTCTTT CASSKGPGQGATEAFF
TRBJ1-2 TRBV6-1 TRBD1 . TGTGCCAGCAGTTATCCGGGACAGGGCTACTATGGCTACACCTTC CASSYPGQGYYGYTF
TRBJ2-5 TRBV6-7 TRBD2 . TGTGCCAGCAGTTATAGAGATCAGACTAGCGGACAAGAGACCCGGTACTTC CASSYRDQTSGQETRYF
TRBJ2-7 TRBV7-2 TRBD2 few TGTGCCAGCAGCTCCCGACGGCTAGCGGGCGAGTACGAGCAGTACTTC CASSSRRLAGEYEQYF
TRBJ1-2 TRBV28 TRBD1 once TGTGCCAGCAGTATTGTGGGACAGGGAAGGAACTATGGCTACACCTTC CASSIVGQGRNYGYTF
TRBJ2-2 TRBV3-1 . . TGTGCCAGCAGCCAAGTCGTATTGAGAGGCACCGGGGAGCTGTTTTTT CASSQVVLRGTGELFF
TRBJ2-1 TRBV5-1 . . TGCGCCAGCAGCCCCCTTGTGTCCGGGACACCGAATGAGCAGTTCTTC CASSPLVSGTPNEQFF
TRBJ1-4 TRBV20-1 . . TGCAGTGCTAGAGATGGGGATTTTGAAAAACTGTTTTTT CSARDGDFEKLFF
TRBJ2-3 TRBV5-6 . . TGTGCCAGCAGGACAGAATTCACAGATACGCAGTATTTT CASRTEFTDTQYF
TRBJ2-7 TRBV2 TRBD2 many TGTGCCAGCAGTGAAGGACTAGCGGGGACTTCCTACGAGCAGTACTTC CASSEGLAGTSYEQYF
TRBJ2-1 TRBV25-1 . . TGTGCCGGCAGCCTAGGGGGCAATGAGCAGTTCTTC CAGSLGGNEQFF
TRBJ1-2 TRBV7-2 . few TGTGCCAGCAGCTTAGAAGTCTCTATAGGAGGCTACACCTTC CASSLEVSIGGYTF
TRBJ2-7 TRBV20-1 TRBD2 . TGCAGTGCTAGTCATAGGAGGACTAGCAGCTACGAGCAGTACTTC CSASHRRTSSYEQYF
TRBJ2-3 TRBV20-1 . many TGCAGTGCTAGGGACTTAGTCGGCACAGATACGCAGTATTTT CSARDLVGTDTQYF
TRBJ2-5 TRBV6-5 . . TGTGCCAGCAGTTTATTCCCGACTGGGGGCAATGAGCAGTACTTC CASSLFPTGGNEQYF
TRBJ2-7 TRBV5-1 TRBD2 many TGCGCCAGCAGCTTGGGACTAGCGGGTCCCACCTACGAGCAGTACTTC CASSLGLAGPTYEQYF
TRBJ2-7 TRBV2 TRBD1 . TGTGCCACATCGGGACAGAGGAGCTCCTACGAGCAGTACTTC CATSGQRSSYEQYF
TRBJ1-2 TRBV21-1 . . TGTGCCAGCAGCCCCGGGAGGGGGCGTAACTATGGCTACACCTTC CASSPGRGRNYGYTF
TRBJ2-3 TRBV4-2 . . TGTGCCTGCAGCCGACAAACCCCCTCTAGCAGCGGCGCAGATACGCAGTATTTT CACSRQTPSSSGADTQYF
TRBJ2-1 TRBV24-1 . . TGTGCCACCAGTGGCAGGGACAATGAGCAGTTCTTC CATSGRDNEQFF
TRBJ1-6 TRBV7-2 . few TGTGCCAGCAGCTTAGCGCGGCTATCCGGTTCACCCCTCCACTTT CASSLARLSGSPLHF
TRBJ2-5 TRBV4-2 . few TGTGCCAGCAGCCAAGAGGCCTACGGGACCCAGTACTTC CASSQEAYGTQYF
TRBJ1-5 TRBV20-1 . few TGCAGTGCTCCGGTCGGGGGAAATCAGCCCCAGCATTTT CSAPVGGNQPQHF
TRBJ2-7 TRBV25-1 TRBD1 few TGTGCCAGCAGCCAGGTGACAGGGGTTTCCTACGAGCAGTACTTC CASSQVTGVSYEQYF
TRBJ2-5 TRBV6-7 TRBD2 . TGTGCCAGCAGTCATAGCGGGAGGTCGGATGAGCAGTACTTC CASSHSGRSDEQYF
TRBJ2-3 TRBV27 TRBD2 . TGTGCCAGCAGTTTATTACTAGCGGGAGGTTCAGATACGCAGTATTTT CASSLLLAGGSDTQYF
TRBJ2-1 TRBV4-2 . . TGTGCCAACAGCCAAAGGGGAGGGGGCCGGTTGAATGAGCAGTTCTTC CANSQRGGGRLNEQFF
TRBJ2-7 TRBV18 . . TGTGCCAGCTCACCACCTTCCCTATTCCCCTACGAGCAGTACTTC CASSPPSLFPYEQYF
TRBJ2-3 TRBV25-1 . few TGTGCCAGCAGTGGATATATGGGGGGTCCTAGCACAGATACGCAGTATTTT CASSGYMGGPSTDTQYF
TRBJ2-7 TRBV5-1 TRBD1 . TGCGCCAGCAGCTTGGGACAGGGGACCCTACTAGCCTACGAGCAGTACTTC CASSLGQGTLLAYEQYF
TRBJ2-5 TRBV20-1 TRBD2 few TGCAGTGCCCCGCGGCTAGCGGGGAGGAATGAGCAGTACTTC CSAPRLAGRNEQYF